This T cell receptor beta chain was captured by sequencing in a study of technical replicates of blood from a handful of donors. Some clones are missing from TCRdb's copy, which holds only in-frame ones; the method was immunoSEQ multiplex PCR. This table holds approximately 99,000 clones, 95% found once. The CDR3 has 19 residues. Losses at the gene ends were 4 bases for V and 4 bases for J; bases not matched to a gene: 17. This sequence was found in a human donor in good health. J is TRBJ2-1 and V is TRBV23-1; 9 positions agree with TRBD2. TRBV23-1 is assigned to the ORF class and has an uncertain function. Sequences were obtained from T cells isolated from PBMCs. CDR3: CASSRAGTSLGSGYNEQFF. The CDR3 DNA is TGCGCCAGCAGTCGAGCCGGGACTAGCCTCGGCTCTGGGTACAATGAGCAGTTCTTC.